The 16 T cell receptor beta chains presented below share a single source sample, sequenced in a study of response to subunit inactivated influenza vaccine. TCRdb passed the RT-PCR reads through MiXCR, listing each CDR3 protein once. Among about 540,000 distinct CDR3 sequences listed, approximately 24% were seen once. These data were also filed under a second study, of T cells expressing NK-cell markers. That study reports: Libraries used 5'RACE template switching adding universal primer site and UMIs.

Sequenced material: CD4+ T cells sorted from PBMCs, taken 11 to 12 days after vaccination. The origin of the receptors is a man aged 45-60 years who received an inactivated influenza vaccine.

This clonotype has just a few counts. J is TRBJ2-7 and V is TRBV3-1; maybe TRBD2 (6 bases). The CDR3 has 15 residues. The germline V gene encodes CDR1 LGHDT and CDR2 YNNKEL (reference sequence). Trimming left V 2 bases short and J 3 bases short, with 14 bases between. The CDR3 nucleotides are TGTGCCAGCAGCCAAATGGCCGGGGGTGGCTACGAGCAGTACTTC. Protein sequence: CASSQMAGGGYEQYF.

This rearrangement joins TRBV12-3 or TRBV12-4 to TRBJ2-5, with a weak D call TRBD1 (5 bases). The CDR3 has 13 amino acids. The ends were cut back, 5 bases at V and 1 base at J, with 8 bases in the middle. CDR3 coding DNA: TGTGCCAGCAGTGCGGACATCCAAGAGACCCAGTACTTC. Translated: CASSADIQETQYF.

The chain is built from TRBV6-1 and TRBJ2-2; possibly TRBD1 or TRBD2 for D (7 bases each). Looked up from germline, CDR1 is MNHNS and CDR2 is SASEGT. Trimming left V 6 bases short and J 9 bases short, with 17 bases between. The CDR3 runs 14 residues. CDR3 residues: CASRWQGGSRELFF. For the CDR3, the DNA is TGTGCCAGCAGGTGGCAGGGGGGGAGCCGGGAGCTGTTTTTT.

This clonotype was seen only a few times. The genes are TRBV7-2 and TRBJ2-1; D possibly matches TRBD1 or TRBD2 (5 bases each). Germline loops: CDR1 SGHTA, CDR2 FQGNSA. Trimming removed 2 bases from V and 2 bases from J, with 13 bases in between. CDR3 size: 16 residues. CDR3 DNA sequence: TGTGCCAGCAGCTTAACCGGGACCAGAACCTACAATGAGCAGTTCTTC. Translated: CASSLTGTRTYNEQFF.

This clonotype turned up a few times. The rearrangement links TRBV5-6 to TRBJ2-7; D unclear. Trimming left V 4 bases short and J 2 bases short, with 13 bases between. The CDR3 loop spans 14 amino acids. Germline CDR1 SGHDT, CDR2 YYEEEE. CDR3 sequence reads: CASSPNYGAYEQYF. In DNA form, the CDR3 reads TGTGCCAGCAGCCCGAATTACGGAGCCTACGAGCAGTACTTC. Full variable domain (remainder filled in from reference TRBV5-6 and TRBJ2-7): DAGVTQSPTHLIKTRGQQVTLRCSPKSGHDTVSWYQQALGQGPQFIFQYYEEEERQRGNFPDRFSGHQFPNYSSELNVNALLLGDSALYLCASSPNYGAYEQYFGPGTRLTVT.

This clonotype was counted many times. Here the CDR3 reads CASSPWQGLSYEQYF. The CDR3 region has the DNA TGTGCCAGCAGTCCCTGGCAGGGTCTCTCCTACGAGCAGTACTTC. The V gene is TRBV28, the J gene TRBJ2-7, with a tentative D call TRBD1 (5 bases). The V gene lost 5 bases and the J gene lost 0 bases, with 14 bases spanning the gap. This CDR3 has 15 residues. Germline lookup yields CDR1 MDHEN and CDR2 SYDVKM.

The V call is TRBV7-6, the J call TRBJ2-2; D ambiguous. Germline V gene lookup returns CDR1 SGHVS and CDR2 FNYEAQ. CDR3 length: 19 amino acids. Trimming left V 3 bases short and J 0 bases short, with 20 bases between. As DNA, the CDR3 is TGTGCCAGCAGCTTGAGGACGGCAGCACCTTTCTCGAACACCGGGGAGCTGTTTTTT. Translation: CASSLRTAAPFSNTGELFF.

V is TRBV19 and J is TRBJ2-4; 7 nucleotides align to TRBD2. Germline V gene data show CDR1 as LNHDA and CDR2 as SQIVND (reference sequence). This CDR3 comprises 14 residues. Unmatched junction bases numbered 4, after V lost 5 bases and J lost 3 bases. The CDR3 nucleotides are TGTGCCAGTAGTTTCCGGGACTACAAAAACATTCAGTACTTC. Protein product: CASSFRDYKNIQYF.

The chain carries TRBV5-1 and TRBJ1-1; no reliable D call. CDR3 length: 14 amino acids. Germline CDR1 reads SGHRS; CDR2 reads YFSETQ. V was shortened by 2 bases and J by 5 bases, with 13 bases between the two germline ends. The CDR3 region is CASSLPPGGTEAFF. In DNA, the CDR3 is TGCGCCAGCAGCTTACCCCCTGGAGGGACTGAAGCTTTCTTT.

The table lists this clonotype with a few counts. The V gene is TRBV7-8, the J gene TRBJ2-7; 7 bases align to TRBD2. Germline V gene lookup returns CDR1 SGHVS and CDR2 FQNEAQ. The trim removed 11 bases at V and 3 bases at J, leaving 13 bases unmatched. CDR3 length: 14 amino acids. For the CDR3, the DNA is TGTGCCTCCAGGCTAACGGGGGGAGACTACGAGCAGTACTTC. It codes for CASRLTGGDYEQYF.

This clonotype came up a few times. This chain uses TRBV4-1 with TRBJ1-2; 8 bases agree with TRBD1. Trimming at V came to 1 base and at J to 10 bases, leaving 8 bases not matched to a gene. CDR1 MGHRA and CDR2 YSYEKL come from the germline V gene. The CDR3 is made up of 14 amino acids. CDR3 residues: CASSQAHRGTSYTF. CDR3 bases: TGCGCCAGCAGCCAAGCGCACAGGGGGACCTCCTACACCTTC.

This clonotype has only a few counts. The rearrangement joins TRBV7-8 to TRBJ2-3; TRBD2 matches 7 bases. This CDR3 spans 14 amino acids. Trimming at V came to 5 bases and at J to 2 bases, leaving 4 bases not matched to a gene. Germline V CDR1 and CDR2: SGHVS, FQNEAQ. The CDR3 DNA reads as TGTGCCAGCAGCCAAAAGCGGGACACAGATACGCAGTATTTT. It codes for CASSQKRDTDTQYF.

The table lists this clonotype with many counts. This chain joins TRBV11-2 and TRBJ1-4; TRBD1 matches at 7 bases. Germline V gene sequence: CDR1 SGHAT, CDR2 FQNNGV. This CDR3 is built from 13 residues. V was pared by 5 bases and J by 7 bases, with 4 bases of the junction left unmatched. The CDR3 sequence: CASSRQGGEKLFF. The CDR3 region has the DNA TGTGCCAGCAGCCGACAGGGTGGTGAAAAACTGTTTTTT.

This clonotype has only a few counts. V is TRBV5-6 and J is TRBJ2-5; D perhaps matches TRBD2 (5 bases). CDR3 length: 13 amino acids. The germline V and J ends were trimmed by 4 bases and 9 bases, with 16 bases remaining between them. Germline loops: CDR1 SGHDT, CDR2 YYEEEE. The CDR3 DNA reads TGTGCCAGCAGCAACGACCCCCCGGGGTCCCAGTACTTC. Protein product: CASSNDPPGSQYF.

This chain connects TRBV20-1 to TRBJ2-3; 14 nucleotides match TRBD2. V lost 1 base to trimming and J lost 5 bases; unmatched junction nucleotides: 5. There are 16 residues in the CDR3. Per germline, CDR1 DFQATT and CDR2 SNEGSKA (reference sequence). CDR3 loop: CSARGGLAGEGDTQYF. The CDR3 DNA sequence: TGCAGTGCTAGAGGGGGACTAGCGGGAGAGGGAGATACGCAGTATTTT.

This chain links TRBV7-2 with TRBJ2-1, with 10 bases identical to TRBD1. J gave up 2 bases and V 4 bases, and 2 bases lay outside the gene matches. The CDR3 spans 15 residues. Germline CDR1 and CDR2: SGHTA and FQGNSA. For the CDR3, the DNA is TGTGCCAGCAGCTATGGACAGGGGGCCTACAATGAGCAGTTCTTC. Protein: CASSYGQGAYNEQFF.